Listed here are 30 T cell receptor beta chains from one sample, sequenced in a study of CD8 T cells in ankylosing spondylitis. Their specific antigens are unknown. Study-wide points: Made up of about eight highly homologous variants, a TCR beta motif appeared characteristic of ankylosing spondylitis blood.

TCRdb reprocessed the 5' RACE reads via MiXCR and lists one record per CDR3 protein. The repertoire holds approximately 220,000 distinct CDR3 sequences, with 15% to 20% as singletons. The specimen was blood, either unsorted or a sorted T cell fraction (not recorded which). Source of these receptors: a male donor with ankylosing spondylitis.

The V and J genes are TRBV5-1 and TRBJ2-7, with D perhaps being TRBD1 or TRBD2 (5 bases each). V lost 3 bases and J 3 bases, leaving 19 bases between the germline ends. CDR1 is SGHRS and CDR2 is YFSETQ in the germline V gene. The CDR3 extends over 16 amino acids. The CDR3 is CASSYPRGETDYEQYF. CDR3 nucleotides: TGCGCCAGCAGCTACCCTCGGGGAGAGACAGACTACGAGCAGTACTTC.

Of note for this clonotype: Germline and junction disagree at one end, which may indicate a read error. The chain combines TRBV7-2 with TRBJ2-7; D unresolved. CDR1 SGHTA and CDR2 FQGNSA come from the germline V gene. The CDR3 loop spans 14 amino acids. CDR3 nucleotide sequence: TGTGCCAGCAGCTTAGCGCTCCCCCCCGAGAATCTCGTCTTC. It translates to CASSLALPPENLVF. Full variable domain (rest looked up from reference TRBV7-2 and TRBJ2-7): GAGVSQSPSNKVTEKGKDVELRCDPISGHTALYWYRQSLGQGLEFLIYFQGNSAPDKSGLPSDRFSAERTGGSVSTLTIQRTQQEDSAVYLCASSLALPPENLVFGPGTRLTVT.

This clonotype was recorded a few times. This chain links TRBV11-2 with TRBJ2-7; D may match TRBD1 or TRBD2 (7 bases each). The CDR3 is 14 residues long. V was shortened by 1 base and J by 6 bases, with 13 bases between the two germline ends. Germline V gene sequence: CDR1 SGHAT, CDR2 FQNNGV. The CDR3 bases are TGTGCCAGCAGCTTAGCTGGCAGGGGGGGCGAGCAGTACTTC. Translating it yields CASSLAGRGGEQYF.

In its sample, this clonotype is medium-sized. The rearrangement links TRBV4-3 to TRBJ2-3; D ambiguous. Trimming pared 0 bases from V and 2 bases from J, leaving 12 bases between. The CDR3 spans 16 residues. Germline CDR1 and CDR2: LGHNA and YSLEER. DNA for the CDR3: TGCGCCAGCAGCCAAGAAGGTGGTTTTACCACAGATACGCAGTATTTT. Protein: CASSQEGGFTTDTQYF.

This clonotype has ten or more counts. V usage is TRBV4-3 and J usage is TRBJ2-3; 7 nucleotides line up with TRBD2. The CDR3 consists of 19 residues. CDR1 LGHNA and CDR2 YSLEER come from the germline V gene. After removal of 0 bases from V and 5 bases from J, the junction contained 17 bases not matched to a gene. The CDR3: CASSQDRAKSGILLDTQYF. The CDR3 DNA reads TGCGCCAGCAGCCAAGATCGGGCGAAAAGCGGGATCCTGCTAGATACGCAGTATTTT.

The sample holds a few counts of this clonotype. The chain employs TRBV25-1 and TRBJ2-7, with 10 bases identical to TRBD2. The J segment lost 6 bases and the V segment lost 4 bases, leaving 3 bases of the junction unmatched. The CDR3 extends over 13 amino acids. CDR1 is MGHDK and CDR2 is SYGVNS in the germline V gene. The CDR3 DNA sequence: TGTGCCAGCAGTGGCCTAGCGGGAGTCGAGCAGTACTTC. Its protein is CASSGLAGVEQYF.

This clonotype was detected only a few times. The chain joins TRBV24-1 to TRBJ2-2; 12 nucleotides match TRBD1. Per the germline V gene, CDR1 is KGHDR and CDR2 is SFDVKD. CDR3 length: 17 amino acids. V was clipped by 5 bases and J by 5 bases; unmatched bases: 8. CDR3 coding DNA: TGTGCCACCAGTGCCCTTTGGGACAGGGGGCCAACCGGGGAGCTGTTTTTT. Residues: CATSALWDRGPTGELFF.

This clonotype appeared a few times. The CDR3 is CASSQLDKTYGYTF. The CDR3 region has the DNA TGCGCCAGCAGCCAACTAGACAAGACCTATGGCTACACCTTC. This chain uses TRBV4-1 with TRBJ1-2, with D unresolved. This CDR3 is 14 amino acids long. V was clipped by 2 bases and J by 4 bases, with 11 bases between them. Germline V lookup: CDR1 MGHRA, CDR2 YSYEKL.

V is TRBV28 and J is TRBJ2-1; 7 bases are shared with TRBD2. Germline CDR1 is MDHEN and CDR2 is SYDVKM. V shed 5 bases and J 8 bases; nucleotides not matched to a gene: 15. There are 16 residues in the CDR3. CDR3 region: CASSPRLAGVIDEQFF. The CDR3 DNA sequence: TGTGCCAGCAGTCCCCGTTTGGCGGGAGTTATAGATGAGCAGTTCTTC.

The table lists this clonotype with a few counts. The rearrangement links TRBV4-3 to TRBJ2-3, with 9 bases that match TRBD2. There are 15 residues in the CDR3. With V trimmed by 3 bases and J by 7 bases, 8 bases remained unmatched. The germline V gene encodes CDR1 LGHNA and CDR2 YSLEER. CDR3 in DNA: TGCGCCAGCAGCCAGGGGGCGGGAGGGCCGAATACGCAGTATTTT. Translation gives CASSQGAGGPNTQYF.

Only a few counts were recorded for this clonotype. In DNA form, the CDR3 reads TGTGCCAGCAGCGAGAGGACTAGCGGACCCAACACCGGGGAGCTGTTTTTT. As protein: CASSERTSGPNTGELFF. This chain joins TRBV9 and TRBJ2-2; 10 nucleotides agree with TRBD2. Looked up from germline, CDR1 is SGDLS and CDR2 is YYNGEE. Unmatched junction bases numbered 7, after V lost 3 bases and J lost 2 bases. The CDR3 loop spans 17 amino acids.

This chain links TRBV5-1 with TRBJ2-2; D is possibly TRBD1 (5 bases). In germline, CDR1 is SGHRS, CDR2 YFSETQ. The CDR3 consists of 15 residues. The V gene lost 1 base and the J gene lost 4 bases, with 11 bases spanning the gap. The CDR3 coding sequence is TGCGCCAGCAGCTTGATCGACAGAGCCACCGGGGAGCTGTTTTTT. It specifies CASSLIDRATGELFF. Drawing the rest from reference TRBV5-1 and TRBJ2-2, the complete variable domain is KAGVTQTPRYLIKTRGQQVTLSCSPISGHRSVSWYQQTPGQGLQFLFEYFSETQRNKGNFPGRFSGRQFSNSRSEMNVSTLELGDSALYLCASSLIDRATGELFFGEGSRLTVL.

This clonotype showed up just a few times. V is TRBV5-1 and J is TRBJ2-7; 13 nucleotides line up with TRBD2. V shed 4 bases, J shed 3 bases, and the junction held 4 bases outside the gene matches. The CDR3 covers 15 residues. The germline V gene has CDR1 SGHRS and CDR2 YFSETQ. This CDR3 reads CASSTTSGGIYEQYF. Here the CDR3 DNA reads TGCGCCAGCAGCACGACTAGCGGGGGGATCTACGAGCAGTACTTC.

This clonotype was observed at least ten times. The chain is built from TRBV4-1 and TRBJ1-4, with 8 bases matching TRBD1. The CDR3 has 15 residues. J lost 4 bases, V lost 4 bases, and 5 bases had no gene match. Germline CDR1 reads MGHRA; CDR2 reads YSYEKL. This chain's CDR3 is CASSPVTGGNEKLFF. The CDR3 bases are TGCGCCAGCAGCCCCGTCACAGGGGGTAATGAAAAACTGTTTTTT.

This clonotype was seen repeatedly, ten times or more. The rearrangement joins TRBV21-1 to TRBJ2-1; whether TRBD1, the table's D call, matches the DNA was not checked. TRBV21-1 has pseudogene status. The CDR3 is made up of 17 amino acids. The CDR3 sequence: CASSKNYRDRGFHEQFF. The DNA for the CDR3 is TGTGCCAGCAGCAAAAATTACCGGGACAGGGGTTTCCATGAGCAGTTCTTC.

This clonotype was picked up a small number of times. The chain has TRBV9 and TRBJ2-5; 7 bases are shared with TRBD2. The CDR3 has 15 residues. The J segment lost 0 bases and the V segment lost 0 bases, leaving 2 bases of the junction unmatched. CDR1 and CDR2 from the germline V gene are SGDLS and YYNGEE. In DNA form, the CDR3 reads TGTGCCAGCAGCGTAGAGGGGACTAACCAAGAGACCCAGTACTTC. This translates into CASSVEGTNQETQYF.

This chain uses TRBV19 with TRBJ1-2; TRBD1 might be the D (5 bases). Per the germline V gene, CDR1 is LNHDA and CDR2 is SQIVND (reference sequence). Trimming left V 0 bases short and J 2 bases short, with 7 bases between. The CDR3 totals 14 residues. The CDR3 loop is CASSIDGHNYGYTF. The CDR3 bases are TGTGCCAGTAGTATAGATGGACACAACTATGGCTACACCTTC. Full variable domain (outside the CDR3, taken from reference TRBV19 and TRBJ1-2): DGGITQSPKYLFRKEGQNVTLSCEQNLNHDAMYWYRQDPGQGLRLIYYSQIVNDFQKGDIAEGYSVSREKKESFPLTVTSAQKNPTAFYLCASSIDGHNYGYTFGSGTRLTVV.

The V call is TRBV13, the J call TRBJ2-2, with 11 bases that match TRBD2. CDR3 length: 15 amino acids. Germline CDR1 is PRHDT and CDR2 is FYEKMQ (reference sequence). Trimming at V came to 5 bases and at J to 6 bases, leaving 5 bases not matched to a gene. The CDR3 loop is CASSVLAGVSGELFF. CDR3 nucleotide sequence: TGTGCCAGCAGCGTACTAGCGGGAGTCTCCGGGGAGCTGTTTTTT.

This clonotype has a handful of counts. The V and J genes are TRBV4-1 and TRBJ2-1; 11 bases align to TRBD1. The CDR3 spans 17 residues. Germline trimming cut 2 bases from V and 4 bases from J; bases unmatched to any gene: 7. Germline loops: CDR1 MGHRA, CDR2 YSYEKL. CDR3 in amino acids: CASSQIRGQGVYNEQFF. The DNA of the CDR3 is TGCGCCAGCAGCCAAATCCGGGGACAGGGGGTTTACAATGAGCAGTTCTTC.

This clonotype was seen a handful of times. The chain employs TRBV19 and TRBJ2-2; possibly TRBD1 for D (6 bases). This CDR3 contains 16 residues. Trimming removed 5 bases at V and 0 bases at J, with 13 bases between. CDR1 and CDR2 (germline): LNHDA, SQIVND (reference sequence). The CDR3 protein is CASSATGYPNTGELFF. The CDR3 coding sequence is TGTGCCAGTAGTGCGACAGGATATCCGAACACCGGGGAGCTGTTTTTT.

The rearrangement uses TRBV4-1 and TRBJ2-4; D is possibly TRBD1 (6 bases). CDR3 size: 16 residues. Germline-derived CDR1 and CDR2 are MGHRA and YSYEKL. The V gene lost 4 bases and the J gene lost 5 bases, with 18 bases spanning the gap. The CDR3: CASSPMPGHDENIQYF. The CDR3 nucleotides read TGCGCCAGCAGCCCTATGCCGGGACATGATGAAAACATTCAGTACTTC.

This chain links TRBV12-3 or TRBV12-4 with TRBJ2-1, with D perhaps TRBD1 (7 bases). The CDR3 is 16 amino acids. V was pared by 3 bases and J by 8 bases, with 20 bases between. The CDR3 nucleotides are TGTGCCAGCAGTTTGGGGGGAGTGACAGGGTGGGATGAGCAGTTCTTC. It specifies CASSLGGVTGWDEQFF.

This clonotype came up a few times. This chain connects TRBV29-1 to TRBJ1-1, with 7 bases matching TRBD1. With 5 bases clipped from V and 0 bases from J, the junction kept 9 bases outside the gene matches. The CDR3 has 15 residues. Germline CDR1 is SQVTM and CDR2 is ANQGSEA. The CDR3: CSVFPTQGVNTEAFF. For the CDR3, the DNA is TGCAGCGTTTTCCCCACTCAGGGGGTGAACACTGAAGCTTTCTTT.

This clonotype was seen only a few times. V gene TRBV24-1 combines with J gene TRBJ2-7, with 7 bases matching TRBD1. After removal of 4 bases from V and 5 bases from J, the junction contained 7 bases not matched to a gene. Looked up from germline, CDR1 is KGHDR and CDR2 is SFDVKD. The CDR3 contains 14 residues. The CDR3 reads CATSDRGQIHEQYF. CDR3 sequence (DNA): TGTGCCACCAGTGACCGGGGACAGATCCACGAGCAGTACTTC.

In its sample, this clonotype was seen a few times. The J gene is TRBJ1-2, the V gene TRBV12-3 or TRBV12-4, with D possibly being TRBD1 (5 bases). With 6 bases removed from V and 0 bases from J, the gap between germline ends came to 8 bases. The CDR3 extends over 13 amino acids. The CDR3 coding sequence is TGTGCCAGCAGCCTCAGGGCTAACTATGGCTACACCTTC. Encoded protein: CASSLRANYGYTF.

This clonotype has only one observation. This chain connects TRBV5-1 to TRBJ2-7; D remains unclear. Germline V gene data show CDR1 as SGHRS and CDR2 as YFSETQ. The V gene lost 0 bases and the J gene lost 2 bases, with 9 bases spanning the gap. CDR3 length: 14 residues. The CDR3 protein is CASSLGWSPYEQYF. The CDR3 bases are TGCGCCAGCAGCTTGGGCTGGTCTCCCTACGAGCAGTACTTC. Variable domain in full (rest from reference TRBV5-1 and TRBJ2-7): KAGVTQTPRYLIKTRGQQVTLSCSPISGHRSVSWYQQTPGQGLQFLFEYFSETQRNKGNFPGRFSGRQFSNSRSEMNVSTLELGDSALYLCASSLGWSPYEQYFGPGTRLTVT.

V gene TRBV11-1 combines with J gene TRBJ2-1, with 14 bases aligning to TRBD2. The germline CDR1 and CDR2 sequences are SGHAT and FQDESV (reference sequence). This CDR3 is built from 18 residues. V shed 5 bases, J shed 3 bases, and the junction held 9 bases outside the gene matches. For the CDR3, the DNA is TGTGCCAGCAGCCCGGGACTAGCGGGAGCCCCAAACTACAATGAGCAGTTCTTC. This sequence encodes CASSPGLAGAPNYNEQFF.

The chain joins TRBV19 to TRBJ2-3; D is ambiguous. The CDR3 is 13 amino acids. CDR1 and CDR2 from the germline V gene are LNHDA and SQIVND (reference sequence). Trimming shortened V by 3 bases and J by 0 bases, and 4 bases separated the two germline ends. The CDR3 reads CASSIFSTDTQYF. The CDR3, as DNA: TGTGCCAGTAGTATCTTTAGCACAGATACGCAGTATTTT.

This clonotype came up many times. The gene calls are TRBV12-3 or TRBV12-4 and TRBJ2-1, with D possibly TRBD1 on 6 matching bases. This CDR3 comprises 15 residues. Trimming took 6 bases from V and 3 from J, leaving 15 bases between them. DNA of the CDR3: TGTGCCAGCAGCCCGAGAGGGACACACTACAATGAGCAGTTCTTC. Its protein is CASSPRGTHYNEQFF.

This clonotype was recorded a few times. V gene TRBV7-9 combines with J gene TRBJ2-3, with D hard to call. Germline-derived CDR1 and CDR2 are SEHNR and FQNEAQ (reference sequence). V shed 4 bases and J shed 4 bases, with 12 bases lying between them. The CDR3 spans 14 residues. DNA for the CDR3: TGTGCCAGCAGCTCCCCCGGTTATCCAGATACGCAGTATTTT. This codes for CASSSPGYPDTQYF. Together with reference TRBV7-9 and TRBJ2-3, the CDR3 gives the full variable domain: DTGVSQNPRHKITKRGQNVTFRCDPISEHNRLYWYRQTLGQGPEFLTYFQNEAQLEKSRLLSDRFSAERPKGSFSTLEIQRTEQGDSAMYLCASSSPGYPDTQYFGPGTRLTVL.